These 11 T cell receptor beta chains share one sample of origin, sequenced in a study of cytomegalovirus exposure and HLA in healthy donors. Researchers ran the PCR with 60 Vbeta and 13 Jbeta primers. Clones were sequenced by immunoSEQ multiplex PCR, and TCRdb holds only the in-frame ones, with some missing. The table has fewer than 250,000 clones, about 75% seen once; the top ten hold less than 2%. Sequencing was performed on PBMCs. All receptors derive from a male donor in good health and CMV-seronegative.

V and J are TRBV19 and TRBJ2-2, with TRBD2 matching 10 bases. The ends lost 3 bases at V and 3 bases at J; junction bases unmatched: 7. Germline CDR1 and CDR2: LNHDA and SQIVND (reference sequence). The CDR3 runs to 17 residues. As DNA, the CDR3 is TGTGCCAGTAGTATCGACCTAGGACTAGCGGACACCGGGGAGCTGTTTTTT. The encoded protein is CASSIDLGLADTGELFF.

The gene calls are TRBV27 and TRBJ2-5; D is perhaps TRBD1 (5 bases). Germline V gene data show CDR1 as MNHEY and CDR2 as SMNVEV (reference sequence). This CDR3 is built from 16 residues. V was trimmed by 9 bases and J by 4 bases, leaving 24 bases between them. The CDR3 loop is CASQGIFGQLSETQYF. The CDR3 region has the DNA TGTGCCAGTCAGGGAATCTTCGGGCAGCTTTCAGAGACCCAGTACTTC.

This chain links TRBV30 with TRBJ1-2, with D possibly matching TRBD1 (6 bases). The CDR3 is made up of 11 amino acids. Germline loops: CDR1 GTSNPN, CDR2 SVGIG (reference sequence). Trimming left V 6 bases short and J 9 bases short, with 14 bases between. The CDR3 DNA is TGTGCCTGCGCCGGCCAGGGGTGCTACACCTTC. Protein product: CACAGQGCYTF.

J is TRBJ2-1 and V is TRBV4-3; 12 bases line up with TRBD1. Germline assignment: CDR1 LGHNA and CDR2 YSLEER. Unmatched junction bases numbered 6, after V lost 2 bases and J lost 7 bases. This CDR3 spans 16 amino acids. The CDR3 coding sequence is TGCGCCAGCAGCCAAACCGGGACAGGGGGCCAAAATGAGCAGTTCTTC. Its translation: CASSQTGTGGQNEQFF.

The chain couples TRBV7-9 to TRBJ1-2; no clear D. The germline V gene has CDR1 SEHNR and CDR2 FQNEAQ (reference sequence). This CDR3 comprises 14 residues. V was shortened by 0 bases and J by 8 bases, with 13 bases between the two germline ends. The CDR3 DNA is TGTGCCAGCAGCTTAGCCCCATTGAGCGGCGGCTACACCTTC. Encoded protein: CASSLAPLSGGYTF.

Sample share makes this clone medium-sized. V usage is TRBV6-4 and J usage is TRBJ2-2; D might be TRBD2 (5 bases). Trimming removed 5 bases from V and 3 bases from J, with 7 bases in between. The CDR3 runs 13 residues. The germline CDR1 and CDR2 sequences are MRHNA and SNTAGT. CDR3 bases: TGTGCCAGCAGTCTTAGCGACACCGGGGAGCTGTTTTTT. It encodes CASSLSDTGELFF.

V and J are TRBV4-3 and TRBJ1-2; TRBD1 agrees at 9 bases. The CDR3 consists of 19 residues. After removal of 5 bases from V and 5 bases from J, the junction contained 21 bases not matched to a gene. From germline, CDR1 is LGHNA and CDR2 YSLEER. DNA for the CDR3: TGCGCCAGCAGCTCAAGTGGGCCTCGGACAGGGGCCGTTGAGTATGGCTACACCTTC. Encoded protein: CASSSSGPRTGAVEYGYTF.

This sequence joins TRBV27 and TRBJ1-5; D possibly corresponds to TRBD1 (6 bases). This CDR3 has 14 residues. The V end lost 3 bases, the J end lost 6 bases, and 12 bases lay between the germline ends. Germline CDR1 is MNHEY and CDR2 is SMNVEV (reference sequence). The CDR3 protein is CASSFDRRSQPQHF. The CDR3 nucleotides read TGTGCCAGCAGTTTTGACAGGCGGTCTCAGCCCCAGCATTTT.

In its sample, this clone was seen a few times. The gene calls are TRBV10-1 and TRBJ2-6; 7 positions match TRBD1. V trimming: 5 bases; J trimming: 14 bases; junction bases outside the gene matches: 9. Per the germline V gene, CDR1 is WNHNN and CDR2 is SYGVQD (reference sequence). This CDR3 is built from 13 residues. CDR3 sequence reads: CASSSDRARFLTF. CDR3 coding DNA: TGCGCCAGCAGTTCTGACAGGGCCCGCTTCCTGACTTTC.

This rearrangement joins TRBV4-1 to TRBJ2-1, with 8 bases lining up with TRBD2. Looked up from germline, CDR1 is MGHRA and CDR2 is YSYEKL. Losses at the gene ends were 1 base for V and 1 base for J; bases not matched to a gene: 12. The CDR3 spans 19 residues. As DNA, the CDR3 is TGCGCCAGCAGCCAAGCCTCCAGCGGGGGTACCCTATCCTACAATGAGCAGTTCTTC. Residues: CASSQASSGGTLSYNEQFF.

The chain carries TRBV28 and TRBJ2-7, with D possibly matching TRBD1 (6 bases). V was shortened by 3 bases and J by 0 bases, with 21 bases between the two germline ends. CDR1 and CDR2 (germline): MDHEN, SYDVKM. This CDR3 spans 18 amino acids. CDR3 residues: CASSFRGGHTGSSYEQYF. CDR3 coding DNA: TGTGCCAGCAGTTTCCGTGGGGGCCATACGGGGAGCTCCTACGAGCAGTACTTC.